This T cell receptor beta chain was captured in a study of T cell changes during pregnancy in multiple sclerosis. Method: immunoSEQ multiplex PCR; TCRdb's copy keeps in-frame clones and lacks some. The sample includes just over 90,000 clones, 91% of them seen just once. The ends lost 3 bases at V and 4 bases at J; junction bases unmatched: 10. Germline lookup yields CDR1 SGDLS and CDR2 YYNGEE. The CDR3 spans 16 residues. The rearrangement joins TRBV9 to TRBJ2-3; 8 bases match TRBD2. The receptor was derived from a female donor in good health, enrolled as a control in a pregnancy study. The source was peripheral blood, collected after pregnancy. CDR3 coding DNA: TGTGCCAGCAGCGCTCCCCGGGGGGGCGGGGCAGATACGCAGTATTTT. Amino acids: CASSAPRGGGADTQYF. The variable domain in full, with the rest retrieved from reference TRBV9 and TRBJ2-3, is DSGVTQTPKHLITATGQRVTLRCSPRSGDLSVYWYQQSLDQGLQFLIQYYNGEERAKGNILERFSAQQFPDLHSELNLSSLELGDSALYFCASSAPRGGGADTQYFGPGTRLTVL.